Below, 5 T cell receptor beta chains from the same sample are listed, as sequenced in a study of circulating CD8 cells and anti-PD-1 response in melanoma. TCR libraries were prepared from 15 ng of total RNA with the QIAseq Immune Repertoire TCR panel. One entry per CDR3 protein results from TCRdb running MiXCR on the reads. The sample has about 530 distinct CDR3 sequences, about 8% seen once. Sorting of live CD3+CD8+TCRalphabeta+ cells by PD-1 and/or TIGIT gave four subsets. Here the sequenced sample was CD8+ T cells from PBMCs, taken at baseline or after one month of anti-PD-1 therapy (not recorded which). These receptors were collected from a human donor with melanoma.

This clonotype is classed as large. The chain links TRBV19 to TRBJ2-1; 11 nucleotides line up with TRBD2. J gave up 4 bases and V 5 bases, and 4 bases lay outside the gene matches. CDR1 and CDR2 (germline): LNHDA, SQIVND (reference sequence). The CDR3 consists of 15 residues. CDR3 nucleotides: TGTGCCAGTAGTGTGACTAGCGGGGCTTACAATGAGCAGTTCTTC. Encoded protein: CASSVTSGAYNEQFF.

This clonotype is labeled as medium-sized. The V gene is TRBV24-1, the J gene TRBJ2-1; no reliable D call. V lost 2 bases to trimming and J lost 7 bases, with 8 bases between them. The CDR3 spans 13 residues. Germline V gives CDR1 KGHDR, CDR2 SFDVKD. CDR3 residues: CATSDWFGNEQFF. CDR3 coding DNA: TGTGCCACCAGTGATTGGTTTGGAAATGAGCAGTTCTTC.

This clonotype is deemed medium-sized. The chain employs TRBV5-6 and TRBJ2-2; no definite D call. This CDR3 spans 15 amino acids. CDR1 SGHDT and CDR2 YYEEEE come from the germline V gene. Trimming pared 0 bases from V and 1 base from J, leaving 7 bases between. This CDR3 reads CASSLGPGNTGELFF. The CDR3 DNA follows: TGTGCCAGCAGCTTGGGCCCAGGGAACACCGGGGAGCTGTTTTTT.

This clonotype came up a few times. The chain joins TRBV5-8 to TRBJ2-2; D perhaps matches TRBD1 (6 bases). This CDR3 has 16 residues. The germline V gene has CDR1 SGHTS and CDR2 YDEGEE. V was cut by 4 bases and J by 2 bases, with 15 bases left in between. This CDR3 is CASSPSRDKNTGELFF. The CDR3 DNA is TGTGCCAGCAGCCCCAGCCGGGACAAAAACACCGGGGAGCTGTTTTTT.

This clonotype is deemed medium-sized. V is TRBV27 and J is TRBJ2-7; TRBD1 aligns across 7 bases. V lost 6 bases, J lost 3 bases, and 14 bases stayed unmatched. This CDR3 has 16 amino acids. Germline lookup yields CDR1 MNHEY and CDR2 SMNVEV (reference sequence). This CDR3 reads CASSPSPGTAFYEQYF. CDR3 in DNA: TGTGCCAGCAGCCCCAGCCCCGGGACAGCTTTCTACGAGCAGTACTTC.